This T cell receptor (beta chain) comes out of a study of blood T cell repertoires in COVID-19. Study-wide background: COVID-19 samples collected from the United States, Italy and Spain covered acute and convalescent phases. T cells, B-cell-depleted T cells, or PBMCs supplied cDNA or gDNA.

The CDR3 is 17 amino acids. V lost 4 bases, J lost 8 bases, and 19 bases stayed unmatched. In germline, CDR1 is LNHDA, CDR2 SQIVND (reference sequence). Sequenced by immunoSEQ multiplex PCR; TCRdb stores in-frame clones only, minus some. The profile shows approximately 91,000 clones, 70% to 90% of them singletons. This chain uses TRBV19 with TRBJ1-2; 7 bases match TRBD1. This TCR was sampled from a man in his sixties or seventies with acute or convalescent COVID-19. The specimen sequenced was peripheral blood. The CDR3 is CASSSMGTELFSKGYTF. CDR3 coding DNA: TGTGCCAGTAGTAGCATGGGGACAGAGCTCTTTTCAAAAGGCTACACCTTC.